A single sample is the source of the 3 T cell receptor beta chains below, sequenced in a study of CD8+CD57+ T cells in acquired aplastic anemia. Genomic DNA, the template, was used for profiling of the TCR beta VDJ and CDR3. TCRdb analysed the reads with MiXCR anew, one entry per CDR3 protein. Counted here are 200,000 to 250,000 distinct CDR3 sequences, approximately 60% occurring once; the ten biggest clones make up 25% to 30%. Sequenced input: sorted CD4+, CD8+, or CD8+CD57+ T cells (not recorded which) from PBMCs. The receptors were sampled from a human donor in good health.

The chain combines TRBV24-1 with TRBJ1-1; a weak D match, TRBD1 (5 bases). The CDR3 runs to 12 residues. Germline CDR1 and CDR2: KGHDR and SFDVKD. With 4 bases removed from V and 9 bases from J, the gap between germline ends came to 11 bases. As DNA, the CDR3 is TGTGCCACCAGTGAGCCGGGACGGAAAGCTTTCTTT. Translating it yields CATSEPGRKAFF.

On this clonotype: A read error may explain this, as a much larger clone is one base away. Because it lacks the conserved phenylalanine or tryptophan at the end, this CDR3 is likely a read error. This rearrangement joins TRBV5-5 to TRBJ2-7; perhaps D is TRBD1 or TRBD2 (5 bases each). Germline assignment: CDR1 SGHKS and CDR2 YYEKEE (reference sequence). This CDR3 region has 12 residues. The V end lost 3 bases, the J end lost 6 bases, and 10 bases lay between the germline ends. CDR3 in DNA: TGTGCCAGCAGCTCCGGGGCCAGCGAGCAGTACTCC. This encodes CASSSGASEQYS.

V usage is TRBV5-4 and J usage is TRBJ2-3, with 7 bases aligning to TRBD2. In germline, CDR1 is SGHNT, CDR2 YYREEE (reference sequence). Losses at the gene ends were 0 bases for V and 1 base for J; bases not matched to a gene: 2. The CDR3 runs 15 residues. The CDR3 here is CASSLDAGGTDTQYF. CDR3 in DNA: TGTGCCAGCAGCTTGGATGCGGGGGGCACAGATACGCAGTATTTT.